The 12 T cell receptor beta chains below were found in one sample sequenced in a study of shared clonotypes between healthy human individuals. As defined, naive CD8 cells were CD45RO-negative and positively selected for CCR7, with terminally differentiated effector memory CD45RA+ cells excluded. Data came from immunoSEQ multiplex PCR; TCRdb stores just in-frame clones and leaves some out. The table includes about 2.1 million clones, about 94% detected once. The source material was naive CD8+ T cells from PBMCs. These receptors originate from a young man in good health. Some clones in this sample may be carry-over from other donors' samples.

V gene TRBV5-1 combines with J gene TRBJ2-7, with D possibly being TRBD2 (5 bases). With 3 bases removed from V and 1 base from J, the gap between germline ends came to 11 bases. CDR3 length: 14 amino acids. From germline, CDR1 is SGHRS and CDR2 YFSETQ. The CDR3 loop reads CASSWTSPSYEQYF. Written as DNA, the CDR3 is TGCGCCAGCAGCTGGACTTCCCCTTCCTACGAGCAGTACTTC.

The chain recombines TRBV28 with TRBJ2-7; 7 bases agree with TRBD1. Germline V gene sequence: CDR1 MDHEN, CDR2 SYDVKM. This CDR3 region has 15 residues. V was pared by 5 bases and J by 6 bases, with 13 bases of the junction left unmatched. The CDR3 reads CASSIEPGQSPEQYF. The DNA of the CDR3 is TGTGCCAGCAGTATAGAACCGGGACAGTCTCCCGAGCAGTACTTC.

The rearrangement links TRBV7-2 to TRBJ2-5; D unclear. Germline assignment: CDR1 SGHTA and CDR2 FQGNSA. Trimming shortened V by 1 base and J by 2 bases, and 11 bases separated the two germline ends. This CDR3 has 15 residues. This CDR3 reads CASSLVRLTQETQYF. The CDR3 nucleotides are TGTGCCAGCAGCTTAGTTCGCCTGACTCAAGAGACCCAGTACTTC.

This chain joins TRBV27 and TRBJ2-6, with D possibly TRBD1 on 6 matching bases. The germline gives CDR1 MNHEY, CDR2 SMNVEV (reference sequence). This CDR3 region has 18 residues. The V end was cut by 6 bases, the J end by 0 bases, with 18 bases between. Here the CDR3 reads CASRKGDTSSSGANVLTF. CDR3 bases: TGTGCCAGCAGGAAGGGGGACACGTCCAGCTCTGGGGCCAACGTCCTGACTTTC.

The CDR3 DNA is TGTGCCAGCAGTTTATTGCGCGGTGGGTGGGAGCAGTTCTTC. It translates to CASSLLRGGWEQFF. J is TRBJ2-1 and V is TRBV28; D is unclear. From germline, CDR1 is MDHEN and CDR2 SYDVKM. V was pared by 1 base and J by 10 bases, with 14 bases between. CDR3 size: 14 residues.

This clone was counted once. The genes are TRBV27 and TRBJ2-7; possible D gene TRBD1, 8 bases. The V end was cut by 5 bases, the J end by 7 bases, with 18 bases between. CDR3 length: 14 amino acids. The germline gives CDR1 MNHEY, CDR2 SMNVEV (reference sequence). For the CDR3, the DNA is TGTGCCAGCAGTAGCCAGGGGGCGCGGGGGGAGCAGTACTTC. Protein product: CASSSQGARGEQYF.

The chain couples TRBV9 to TRBJ2-3, with unresolved D. Germline V lookup: CDR1 SGDLS, CDR2 YYNGEE. The CDR3 extends over 14 amino acids. V dropped 3 bases and J dropped 0 bases, with 8 bases sitting between them. The CDR3 is CASSDDGSTDTQYF. The CDR3 DNA follows: TGTGCCAGCAGCGACGACGGGAGCACAGATACGCAGTATTTT.

This chain connects TRBV15 to TRBJ1-1; D possibly corresponds to TRBD1 (6 bases). Germline assignment: CDR1 LNHNV and CDR2 YYDKDF (reference sequence). CDR3 length equals 15 residues. V was trimmed by 7 bases and J by 1 base, leaving 16 bases between them. DNA for the CDR3: TGTGCCACCATCCAGGACGTAGGGGGGAACACTGAAGCTTTCTTT. The encoded protein is CATIQDVGGNTEAFF.

V is TRBV5-5 and J is TRBJ1-4; 7 bases align to TRBD1. Germline loops: CDR1 SGHKS, CDR2 YYEKEE (reference sequence). This CDR3 spans 18 amino acids. The V and J ends lost 0 bases and 1 base, in that order; junction bases with no gene match: 9. CDR3 residues: CASSLAYGGGRTNEKLFF. CDR3 nucleotides: TGTGCCAGCAGCTTGGCCTATGGAGGGGGCAGAACTAATGAAAAACTGTTTTTT.

This clone has just one count. The V call is TRBV21-1, the J call TRBJ2-4; TRBD1, as called in the table, went unchecked against the DNA. TRBV21-1 is annotated as a pseudogene. CDR3 length equals 15 residues. The CDR3 nucleotides are TGTGCCAGCAGCGGGCGATTCTTAGCCAAAAACATTCAGTACTTC. Amino acids: CASSGRFLAKNIQYF.

The V call is TRBV28, the J call TRBJ2-7; the match to TRBD1 covers 12 bases. This CDR3 has 18 amino acids. Germline lookup yields CDR1 MDHEN and CDR2 SYDVKM. Trimming removed 4 bases from V and 4 bases from J; junction bases left unmatched: 14. The CDR3 protein is CASSSTGTGGGIGYEQYF. In DNA form, the CDR3 reads TGTGCCAGCAGTTCCACCGGGACAGGGGGCGGGATTGGGTACGAGCAGTACTTC.

The rearrangement joins TRBV6-6 to TRBJ1-1; possibly TRBD1 for D (5 bases). Trimming removed 2 bases at V and 4 bases at J, with 8 bases between. The CDR3 is made up of 13 amino acids. The germline gives CDR1 MNHNY, CDR2 SVGAGI (reference sequence). This CDR3 reads CASSYVRGTEAFF. CDR3 bases: TGTGCCAGCAGTTACGTTAGGGGCACTGAAGCTTTCTTT.